The subject of this entry is one TCR beta chain. This entry is derived from a study of technical replicates of blood from a handful of donors. The CDR3 spans 14 residues. CDR1 and CDR2 from the germline V gene are KGHSH and LQKENI. The ends lost 1 base at V and 5 bases at J; junction bases unmatched: 5. This table comes from immunoSEQ multiplex PCR, and its TCRdb copy is limited to in-frame clones, with some not included. The profile shows under 70,000 clones, roughly 93% of them singletons. Sequenced sample: T cells isolated from PBMCs. The V gene is TRBV18, the J gene TRBJ2-7; 7 bases map to TRBD1. This clonotype was obtained from a human donor in good health. The CDR3 region has the DNA TGTGCCAGCTCACCACGGGACAGAAGCCACGAGCAGTACTTC. Amino acids: CASSPRDRSHEQYF.